Each of the 19 T cell receptor beta chains below was sequenced from the same sample in a study of CD4 T cells in relation to SARS-CoV-2 and coronaviruses. Unexposed donor CD4+ T cells date from about 2011-2018, before the COVID-19 pandemic. Isolation of CD4+ T cells took place after approximately eleven days in culture. Generated by immunoSEQ multiplex PCR, the TCRdb table keeps only in-frame clones and is missing some. Among some 15,000 clones listed, around 82% were seen once. The antigens for these receptors are not known. The sample comprised CD4+ T cells from PBMCs, cultured in vitro. The receptors were gathered from a human donor in good health.

The chain employs TRBV18 and TRBJ1-5, with D possibly matching TRBD1 (5 bases). Deletions cut 1 base from V and 5 bases from J, with 6 bases between. The CDR3 spans 13 residues. Germline values: CDR1 KGHSH, CDR2 LQKENI. The CDR3 nucleotides are TGTGCCAGCTCACCACGGGGGGATCAGCCCCAGCATTTT. Protein sequence: CASSPRGDQPQHF.

V and J are TRBV6-4 and TRBJ2-3; D is ambiguous. The CDR3 is made up of 13 amino acids. CDR1 is MRHNA, CDR2 SNTAGT, per germline. Trimming shortened V by 4 bases and J by 5 bases, and 10 bases separated the two germline ends. The CDR3 bases are TGTGCCAGCAGTGTCGAGACCGGAGATACGCAGTATTTT. Translated, it gives CASSVETGDTQYF.

The V gene is TRBV4-1, the J gene TRBJ1-2, with D perhaps matching TRBD1 (5 bases). Trimming removed 0 bases at V and 3 bases at J, with 11 bases between. The CDR3 runs to 15 residues. The germline CDR1 and CDR2 sequences are MGHRA and YSYEKL. This CDR3 is CASSQDLDRYYGYTF. In nucleotides, the CDR3 is TGCGCCAGCAGCCAAGACTTAGACAGATACTATGGCTACACCTTC.

This clone occurred a few times. The chain uses TRBV5-5 and TRBJ2-1; D is uncertain. Germline CDR1 is SGHKS and CDR2 is YYEKEE (reference sequence). The CDR3 consists of 16 residues. Deletions cut 4 bases from V and 5 bases from J, with 19 bases between. DNA for the CDR3: TGTGCCAGCAGCGTATACGGGCCCCGAACGGACAATGAGCAGTTCTTC. Protein: CASSVYGPRTDNEQFF.

The genes are TRBV5-1 and TRBJ2-2; D ambiguous. Germline CDR1 reads SGHRS; CDR2 reads YFSETQ. The germline V and J ends were trimmed by 6 bases and 2 bases, with 11 bases remaining between them. There are 14 residues in the CDR3. The CDR3 region is CASMDRLNTGELFF. CDR3 bases: TGCGCCAGCATGGACCGATTAAACACCGGGGAGCTGTTTTTT.

The rearrangement uses TRBV6-1 and TRBJ2-2, with 8 bases that match TRBD2. V gave up 3 bases and J gave up 6 bases; unmatched junction bases: 3. The CDR3 runs 14 residues. Germline assignment: CDR1 MNHNS and CDR2 SASEGT. This CDR3 reads CASSDGSGAGELFF. For the CDR3, the DNA is TGTGCCAGCAGTGATGGTAGCGGGGCCGGGGAGCTGTTTTTT.

The chain joins TRBV28 to TRBJ1-4; possibly TRBD1 for D (6 bases). The CDR3 runs 16 residues. Germline values: CDR1 MDHEN, CDR2 SYDVKM. V lost 4 bases to trimming and J lost 8 bases, with 20 bases between them. The CDR3 region has the DNA TGTGCCAGCAGTTCCGGCCCGACAGGAGACACAGAAAAACTGTTTTTT. It codes for CASSSGPTGDTEKLFF.

The CDR3 coding sequence is TGTGCCACCGGAGGGGGGCCAGGTACGCAGTATTTT. It translates to CATGGGPGTQYF. The chain links TRBV12-3 or TRBV12-4 to TRBJ2-3; D assignment may be TRBD1 or TRBD2 (6 bases each). The CDR3 contains 12 residues. V was clipped by 10 bases and J by 8 bases, with 16 bases between them.

The gene calls are TRBV29-1 and TRBJ2-5; D perhaps matches TRBD1 (5 bases). The CDR3 length is 13 residues. Germline V CDR1 and CDR2: SQVTM, ANQGSEA. Trimming left V 1 base short and J 5 bases short, with 11 bases between. In DNA, the CDR3 is TGCAGCGTTGAAGCAGGGATTGGGGAGACCCAGTACTTC. As protein: CSVEAGIGETQYF.

The count of this clone is one. The chain links TRBV6-5 to TRBJ2-7, with D possibly being TRBD1 or TRBD2 (5 bases each). V lost 2 bases to trimming and J lost 6 bases, with 14 bases between them. CDR1 is MNHEY and CDR2 is SVGAGI in the germline V gene. The CDR3 has 14 residues. DNA for the CDR3: TGTGCCAGCAGTTACGGGGGACGTATGGCCGAGCAGTACTTC. Protein product: CASSYGGRMAEQYF.

This clone was seen only a few times. The V and J genes are TRBV19 and TRBJ2-1, with D unresolved. Trimming stripped 7 bases from V and 3 bases from J, with 13 bases between. The CDR3 runs 14 residues. The germline V gene encodes CDR1 LNHDA and CDR2 SQIVND (reference sequence). Written as DNA, the CDR3 is TGTGCCAGTAAAACCTCCTACTTCTACAATGAGCAGTTCTTC. Translation: CASKTSYFYNEQFF. Based on the CDR3 plus reference TRBV19 and TRBJ2-1, the full variable domain is DGGITQSPKYLFRKEGQNVTLSCEQNLNHDAMYWYRQDPGQGLRLIYYSQIVNDFQKGDIAEGYSVSREKKESFPLTVTSAQKNPTAFYLCASKTSYFYNEQFFGPGTRLTVL.

The chain combines TRBV4-1 with TRBJ1-3; D might be TRBD1 (5 bases). Trimming left V 7 bases short and J 0 bases short, with 10 bases between. CDR1 and CDR2 (germline): MGHRA, YSYEKL. The CDR3 sequence is 14 residues long. CDR3 sequence: CASTWGNSGNTIYF. The CDR3, as DNA: TGCGCCAGCACGTGGGGGAACTCTGGAAACACCATATATTTT.

The chain is built from TRBV30 and TRBJ2-2; D uncertain. The CDR3 is made up of 15 amino acids. The ends were cut back, 8 bases at V and 4 bases at J, with 20 bases in the middle. CDR1 and CDR2 (germline): GTSNPN, SVGIG (reference sequence). DNA for the CDR3: TGTGCCGGATACGAGAGTCAGGCCATCACCGGGGAGCTGTTTTTT. Protein sequence: CAGYESQAITGELFF.

The table lists this clone with a few counts. The chain joins TRBV19 to TRBJ2-2; D is unresolved. CDR3 size: 14 residues. V was cut by 5 bases and J by 3 bases, with 10 bases left in between. Germline V gives CDR1 LNHDA, CDR2 SQIVND (reference sequence). The CDR3 DNA follows: TGTGCCAGTAGTCTGACACATGACACCGGGGAGCTGTTTTTT. Protein: CASSLTHDTGELFF.

The chain recombines TRBV6-1 with TRBJ2-4; D is possibly TRBD1 or TRBD2 (5 bases each). CDR3 length equals 17 residues. Germline V lookup: CDR1 MNHNS, CDR2 SASEGT. The V gene lost 2 bases and the J gene lost 6 bases, with 20 bases spanning the gap. CDR3 protein: CASSEWGLRVSGNIQYF. CDR3 nucleotides: TGTGCCAGCAGTGAATGGGGGTTGAGGGTGTCCGGAAACATTCAGTACTTC.

The rearrangement uses TRBV27 and TRBJ1-5, with D perhaps matching TRBD1 (5 bases). Trimming took off 0 bases at V and 2 bases at J, with 11 bases between the two ends. Germline V gene data show CDR1 as MNHEY and CDR2 as SMNVEV (reference sequence). The CDR3 is made up of 16 amino acids. The CDR3 protein is CASSLSGTLGNQPQHF. In nucleotides, the CDR3 is TGTGCCAGCAGTTTATCCGGGACCTTGGGCAATCAGCCCCAGCATTTT.

The V call is TRBV19, the J call TRBJ2-7; 10 bases line up with TRBD2. The germline CDR1 and CDR2 sequences are LNHDA and SQIVND (reference sequence). The CDR3 length is 16 residues. The V and J ends lost 3 bases and 0 bases, in that order; junction bases with no gene match: 5. The CDR3 nucleotides read TGTGCCAGTAGTATGTTAGCGGGAGGCCTCTCCTACGAGCAGTACTTC. Translating it yields CASSMLAGGLSYEQYF.

V is TRBV18 and J is TRBJ2-6, with 8 bases aligning to TRBD2. Germline lookup yields CDR1 KGHSH and CDR2 LQKENI. CDR3 length: 17 amino acids. V shed 5 bases and J 4 bases; nucleotides not matched to a gene: 10. The CDR3: CASSAGLVVSGANVLTF. The DNA of the CDR3 is TGTGCCAGCTCAGCGGGACTAGTCGTCTCCGGGGCCAACGTCCTGACTTTC.

The chain couples TRBV7-9 to TRBJ1-2; D might be TRBD1 (5 bases). Germline CDR1 is SEHNR and CDR2 is FQNEAQ (reference sequence). The V end lost 5 bases, the J end lost 12 bases, and 16 bases lay between the germline ends. CDR3 size: 12 residues. CDR3 sequence (DNA): TGTGCCAGCAGCGTACCCGGGACTGTAGACACCTTC. It encodes CASSVPGTVDTF.